Each of the 7 T cell receptor beta chains below was sequenced from the same sample in a study of T cell responses to AZD1222 COVID-19 vaccine. TCRdb keeps only in-frame clones here, not all; method: immunoSEQ multiplex PCR. The repertoire consists of about 170,000 clones, with 70% to 90% occurring once and the leading ten covering roughly 0.98%. Sample: peripheral blood, taken 28 days after the second AZD1222 dose. These receptor sequences come from an adult who received the AZD1222 COVID-19 vaccine.

The chain links TRBV7-9 to TRBJ1-1; D is undetermined. Germline assignment: CDR1 SEHNR and CDR2 FQNEAQ (reference sequence). The CDR3 is made up of 20 amino acids. V was trimmed by 5 bases and J by 8 bases, leaving 36 bases between them. CDR3 bases: TGTGCCAGCAGCACTACCGTACTCTCCGGCGAGAATATAAGTGAGGGCGAAGCTTTCTTT. Translated, it gives CASSTTVLSGENISEGEAFF. The entire variable domain, with the rest obtained from reference TRBV7-9 and TRBJ1-1, is as follows: DTGVSQNPRHKITKRGQNVTFRCDPISEHNRLYWYRQTLGQGPEFLTYFQNEAQLEKSRLLSDRFSAERPKGSFSTLEIQRTEQGDSAMYLCASSTTVLSGENISEGEAFFGQGTRLTVV.

In regard to this clone: Other DNA sequences in the same sample also yield this CDR3. The chain uses TRBV7-2 and TRBJ2-6; D remains unclear. V was trimmed by 1 base and J by 0 bases, leaving 4 bases between them. The CDR3 has 15 amino acids. Looked up from germline, CDR1 is SGHTA and CDR2 is FQGNSA. CDR3 loop: CASSLGGSGANVLTF. The CDR3 DNA reads as TGTGCCAGCAGCTTAGGGGGCTCTGGGGCCAACGTCCTGACTTTC.

The chain combines TRBV19 with TRBJ2-1; 16 bases map to TRBD2. CDR1 and CDR2 (germline): LNHDA, SQIVND (reference sequence). Unmatched junction bases numbered 9, after V lost 6 bases and J lost 7 bases. The length of the CDR3 is 17 residues. DNA for the CDR3: TGTGCCAGTAGACCGGGGACTAGCGGGGGGGCCTGGAATGAGCAGTTCTTC. Protein sequence: CASRPGTSGGAWNEQFF.

The chain employs TRBV7-2 and TRBJ2-1; D is tentatively TRBD1 or TRBD2 (6 bases each). The germline V and J ends were trimmed by 5 bases and 9 bases, with 17 bases remaining between them. The CDR3 has 14 amino acids. CDR1 SGHTA and CDR2 FQGNSA come from the germline V gene. DNA of the CDR3: TGTGCCAGCAGCGCGGGACACCTCCTGGGTGAGCAGTTCTTC. Its protein is CASSAGHLLGEQFF.

The V call is TRBV10-3, the J call TRBJ1-2; possibly TRBD1 for D (6 bases). V was shortened by 2 bases and J by 8 bases, with 9 bases between the two germline ends. The CDR3 is made up of 12 amino acids. The germline gives CDR1 ENHRY, CDR2 SYGVKD. CDR3 nucleotides: TGTGCCATCAGTGAGGGGGGGCTCGGCTACACCTTC. Its protein product is CAISEGGLGYTF.

The chain is built from TRBV5-1 and TRBJ2-7, with D perhaps TRBD1 or TRBD2 (5 bases each). V was cut by 4 bases and J by 5 bases, with 16 bases left in between. The CDR3 spans 14 residues. Germline V gene sequence: CDR1 SGHRS, CDR2 YFSETQ. CDR3 sequence reads: CASSSRQPGNEQYF. In DNA, the CDR3 is TGCGCCAGCAGCAGCAGACAGCCGGGAAACGAGCAGTACTTC.

This chain connects TRBV5-6 to TRBJ2-2; possibly TRBD2 for D (6 bases). CDR3 length: 16 amino acids. The V gene lost 4 bases and the J gene lost 0 bases, with 13 bases spanning the gap. Looked up from germline, CDR1 is SGHDT and CDR2 is YYEEEE. This CDR3 is CASSLRSGANTGELFF. CDR3 coding DNA: TGTGCCAGCAGCCTACGTAGCGGCGCGAACACCGGGGAGCTGTTTTTT.